This entry features one T cell receptor beta chain sequence. No antigen is known for it. These data are taken from a study of cytomegalovirus exposure and HLA in healthy donors. PCR employed 60 Vbeta and 13 Jbeta primers. In the original analysis: Later analysis identified approximately 88 million unique TCR beta chains, 9 million to 12 million shared. Clones were sequenced by immunoSEQ multiplex PCR, and TCRdb holds only the in-frame ones, with some missing. V and J calls and clone size come straight from that table; D and trimming were deduced from the DNA. In the table there are under 200,000 clones, more than 65% of which are singletons. Germline V gives CDR1 GTSNPN, CDR2 SVGIG (reference sequence). The CDR3 contains 16 residues. After removal of 4 bases from V and 6 bases from J, the junction contained 10 bases not matched to a gene. General study findings and limits: As was reported, the HLA-A and HLA-B alleles of most subjects were accurately predicted from TCR beta sequences. Productive status was seen about 90% or about 30% of the time for most TCR beta V segments in an earlier analysis. Presence/absence analyses supposed approximately even sequencing depth among donors.

The V call is TRBV30, the J call TRBJ2-3; 13 bases are a match to TRBD2. This receptor was identified in a woman in her fifties or sixties in good health and CMV-seronegative. The sample consisted of PBMCs. CDR3: CAWTPLVLAGGDTQYF. The CDR3 DNA reads as TGTGCCTGGACTCCCCTGGTACTAGCGGGAGGGGATACGCAGTATTTT.